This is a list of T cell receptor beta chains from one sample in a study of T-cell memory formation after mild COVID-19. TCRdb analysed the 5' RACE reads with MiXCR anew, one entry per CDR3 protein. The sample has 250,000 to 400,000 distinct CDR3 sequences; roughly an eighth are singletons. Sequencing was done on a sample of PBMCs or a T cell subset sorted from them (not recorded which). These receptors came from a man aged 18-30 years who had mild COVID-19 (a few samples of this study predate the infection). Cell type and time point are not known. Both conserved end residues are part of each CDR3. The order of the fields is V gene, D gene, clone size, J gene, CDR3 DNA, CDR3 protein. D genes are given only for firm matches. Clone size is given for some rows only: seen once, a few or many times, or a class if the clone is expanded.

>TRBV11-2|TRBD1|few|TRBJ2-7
TGTGCCAGCAGCCTAGGGACAGGGATACTCTACGAGCAGTACTTC
CASSLGTGILYEQYF
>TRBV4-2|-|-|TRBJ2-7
TGTGCCAGCAGCCAAGAAAGTACGGGATACTACGAGCAGTACTTC
CASSQESTGYYEQYF
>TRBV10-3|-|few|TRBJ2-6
TGTGCCATCAGTGCGCCTACCTACTCTGGGGCCAACGTCCTGACTTTC
CAISAPTYSGANVLTF
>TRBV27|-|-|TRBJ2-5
TGTGCCAGCAGTCTGTTCATGGGTACCCAAGAGACCCAGTACTTC
CASSLFMGTQETQYF
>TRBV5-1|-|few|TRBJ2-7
TGCGCCAGCAGCACGGGACTCCTCCCCTACGAGCAGTACTTC
CASSTGLLPYEQYF
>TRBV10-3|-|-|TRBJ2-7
TGTGCCATCCGTGACAGGTCCTACGAGCAGTACTTC
CAIRDRSYEQYF
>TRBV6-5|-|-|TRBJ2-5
TGTGCCAGCAGCCCCGCCACCGGGGGAGGCGAGACCCAGTACTTC
CASSPATGGGETQYF
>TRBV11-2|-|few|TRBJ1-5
TGTGCCAGCAGCTCGTTACAGAGTGGGGGTCAGCCCCAGCATTTT
CASSSLQSGGQPQHF
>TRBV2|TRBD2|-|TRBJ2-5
TGTGCCAGCAGTGACCTCCCCGGGGGGGACGAGACCCAGTACTTC
CASSDLPGGDETQYF
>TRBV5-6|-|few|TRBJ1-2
TGTGCCAGCAGCTTGTTTGGAGCCCTAACCTTC
CASSLFGALTF
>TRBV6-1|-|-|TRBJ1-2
TGTGCCAGCAGTGAAGGAGGGTCCTTCTATGGCTACACCTTC
CASSEGGSFYGYTF
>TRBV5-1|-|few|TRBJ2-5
TGCGCCAGCAGCTCCCTCGGGGGTTGGACCCAGTACTTC
CASSSLGGWTQYF
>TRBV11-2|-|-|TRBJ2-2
TGTGCCAGCAGCTTAGGGAGGGAAACCGGGGAGCTGTTTTTT
CASSLGRETGELFF
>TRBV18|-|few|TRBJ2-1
TGTGCCAGCTCACCACCAGGGACCTTGGTTTCCTACAATGAGCAGTTCTTC
CASSPPGTLVSYNEQFF
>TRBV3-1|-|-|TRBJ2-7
TGTGCCAGCAGCCAAGGGGTGGGGGCCCCCTACGAGCAGTACTTC
CASSQGVGAPYEQYF
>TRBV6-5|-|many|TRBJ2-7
TGTGCCAGCCAAGGGTTCTCCTACGAGCAGTACTTC
CASQGFSYEQYF
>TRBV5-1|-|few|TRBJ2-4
TGCGCCAGCAGCGGAGGCGGGCAGGGGTATCGTCTTCAGTACTTC
CASSGGGQGYRLQYF
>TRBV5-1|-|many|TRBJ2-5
TGCGCCAGCAGCTCCGGCGGGCGGGGTTCCCAAGAGACCCAGTACTTC
CASSSGGRGSQETQYF
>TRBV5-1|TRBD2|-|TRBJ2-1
TGCGCCAGCAGCCTCGGGACTAGCGGGGGCGGTGAGCAGTTCTTC
CASSLGTSGGGEQFF
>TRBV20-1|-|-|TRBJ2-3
TGCAGTGCCACCTACACAGATACGCAGTATTTT
CSATYTDTQYF
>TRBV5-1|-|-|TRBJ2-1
TGCGCCAGCAGCCCCCCGAATTACAATGAGCAGTTCTTC
CASSPPNYNEQFF
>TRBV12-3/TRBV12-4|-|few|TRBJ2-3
TGTGCCAGCCGGAAAGACCTCACAGATACGCAGTATTTT
CASRKDLTDTQYF
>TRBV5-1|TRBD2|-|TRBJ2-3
TGCGCCAGCAGTTCTCAGACTAGCGGGGGGGGCCGGACAGATACGCAGTATTTT
CASSSQTSGGGRTDTQYF